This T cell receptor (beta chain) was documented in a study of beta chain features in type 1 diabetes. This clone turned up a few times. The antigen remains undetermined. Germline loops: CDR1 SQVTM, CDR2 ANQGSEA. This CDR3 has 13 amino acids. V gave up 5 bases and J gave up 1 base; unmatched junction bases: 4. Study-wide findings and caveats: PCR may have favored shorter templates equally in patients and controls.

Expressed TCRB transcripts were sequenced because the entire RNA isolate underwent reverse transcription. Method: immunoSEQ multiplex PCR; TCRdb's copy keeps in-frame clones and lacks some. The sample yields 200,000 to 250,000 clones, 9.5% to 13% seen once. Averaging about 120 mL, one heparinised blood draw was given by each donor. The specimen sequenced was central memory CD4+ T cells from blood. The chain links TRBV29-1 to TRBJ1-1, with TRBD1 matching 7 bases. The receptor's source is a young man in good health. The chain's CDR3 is CSVPGTENTEAFF. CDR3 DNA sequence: TGCAGCGTTCCCGGGACAGAGAACACTGAAGCTTTCTTT.